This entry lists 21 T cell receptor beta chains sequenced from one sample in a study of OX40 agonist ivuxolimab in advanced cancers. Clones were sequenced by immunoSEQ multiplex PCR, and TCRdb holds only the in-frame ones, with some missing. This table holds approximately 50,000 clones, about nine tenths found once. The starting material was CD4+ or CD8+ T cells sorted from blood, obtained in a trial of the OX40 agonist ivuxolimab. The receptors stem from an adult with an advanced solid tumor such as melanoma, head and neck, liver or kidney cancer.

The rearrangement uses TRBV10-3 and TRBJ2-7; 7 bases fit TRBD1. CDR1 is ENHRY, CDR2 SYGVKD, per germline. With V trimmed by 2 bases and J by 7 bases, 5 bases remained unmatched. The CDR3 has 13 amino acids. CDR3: CAISEKTGREQYF. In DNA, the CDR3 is TGTGCCATCAGTGAGAAGACAGGGCGTGAGCAGTACTTC.

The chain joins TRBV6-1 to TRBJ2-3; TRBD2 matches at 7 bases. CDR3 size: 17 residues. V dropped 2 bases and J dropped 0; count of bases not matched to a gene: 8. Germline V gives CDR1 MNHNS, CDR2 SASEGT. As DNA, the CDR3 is TGTGCCAGCAGTGAACAGGCTAGCGGAACTAGCACAGATACGCAGTATTTT. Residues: CASSEQASGTSTDTQYF.

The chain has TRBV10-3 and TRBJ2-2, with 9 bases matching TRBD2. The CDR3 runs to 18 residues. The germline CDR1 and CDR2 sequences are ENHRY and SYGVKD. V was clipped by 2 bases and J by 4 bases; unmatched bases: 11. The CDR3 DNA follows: TGTGCCATCAGTGAGGGAAAAGCGGGAGGTTCCGGCACCGGGGAGCTGTTTTTT. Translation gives CAISEGKAGGSGTGELFF.

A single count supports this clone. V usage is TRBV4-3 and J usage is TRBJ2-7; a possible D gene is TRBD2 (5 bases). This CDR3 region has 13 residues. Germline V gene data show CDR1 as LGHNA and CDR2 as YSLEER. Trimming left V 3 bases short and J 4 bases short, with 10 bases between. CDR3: CASSQTNSYEQYF. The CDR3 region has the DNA TGCGCCAGCAGCCAGACTAACAGTTACGAGCAGTACTTC.

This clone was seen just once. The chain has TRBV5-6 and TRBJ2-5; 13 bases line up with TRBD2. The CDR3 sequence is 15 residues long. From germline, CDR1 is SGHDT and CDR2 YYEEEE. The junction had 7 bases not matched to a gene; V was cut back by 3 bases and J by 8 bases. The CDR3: CASSSPGLAGLTQYF. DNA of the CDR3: TGTGCCAGCAGCTCACCGGGACTAGCGGGACTTACCCAGTACTTC.

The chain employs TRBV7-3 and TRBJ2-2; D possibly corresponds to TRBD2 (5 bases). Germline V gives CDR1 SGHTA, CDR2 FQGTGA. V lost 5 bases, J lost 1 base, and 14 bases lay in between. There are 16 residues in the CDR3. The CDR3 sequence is CASSLLDSQNTGELFF. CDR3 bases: TGTGCCAGCAGCCTACTGGACTCCCAGAACACCGGGGAGCTGTTTTTT.

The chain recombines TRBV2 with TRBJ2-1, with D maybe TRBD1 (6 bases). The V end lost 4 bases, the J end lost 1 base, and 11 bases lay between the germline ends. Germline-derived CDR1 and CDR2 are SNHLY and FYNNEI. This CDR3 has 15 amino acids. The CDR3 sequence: CASSAQGISYNEQFF. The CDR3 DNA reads TGTGCCAGCAGTGCTCAGGGGATATCCTACAATGAGCAGTTCTTC.

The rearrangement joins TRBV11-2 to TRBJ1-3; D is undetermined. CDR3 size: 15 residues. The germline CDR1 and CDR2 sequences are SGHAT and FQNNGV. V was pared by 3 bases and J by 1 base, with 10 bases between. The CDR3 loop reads CASSFTRTSGNTIYF. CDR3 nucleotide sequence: TGTGCCAGCAGCTTTACCCGGACGTCTGGAAACACCATATATTTT.

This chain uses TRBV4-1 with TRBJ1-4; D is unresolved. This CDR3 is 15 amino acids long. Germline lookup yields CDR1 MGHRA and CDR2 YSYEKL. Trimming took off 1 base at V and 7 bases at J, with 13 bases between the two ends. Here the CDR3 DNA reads TGCGCCAGCAGCCAAGTCGGATGGATGGGTGAAAAACTGTTTTTT. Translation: CASSQVGWMGEKLFF.

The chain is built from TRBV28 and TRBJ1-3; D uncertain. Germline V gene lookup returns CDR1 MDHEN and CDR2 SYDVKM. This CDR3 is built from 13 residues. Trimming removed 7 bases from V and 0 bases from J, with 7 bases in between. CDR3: CASNPNSGNTIYF. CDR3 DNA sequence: TGTGCCAGCAACCCAAACTCTGGAAACACCATATATTTT.

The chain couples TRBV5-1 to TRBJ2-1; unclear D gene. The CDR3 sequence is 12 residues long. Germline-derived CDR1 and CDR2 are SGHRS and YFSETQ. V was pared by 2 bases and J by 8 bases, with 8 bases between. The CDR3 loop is CASSFEGHEQFF. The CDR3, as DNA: TGCGCCAGCAGCTTTGAAGGGCATGAGCAGTTCTTC.

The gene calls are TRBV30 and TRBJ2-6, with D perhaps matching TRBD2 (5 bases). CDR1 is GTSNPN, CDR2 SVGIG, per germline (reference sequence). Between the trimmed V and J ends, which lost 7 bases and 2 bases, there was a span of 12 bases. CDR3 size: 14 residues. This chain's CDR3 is CAFEGGPGANVLTF. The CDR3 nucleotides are TGTGCCTTCGAGGGTGGGCCTGGGGCCAACGTCCTGACTTTC.

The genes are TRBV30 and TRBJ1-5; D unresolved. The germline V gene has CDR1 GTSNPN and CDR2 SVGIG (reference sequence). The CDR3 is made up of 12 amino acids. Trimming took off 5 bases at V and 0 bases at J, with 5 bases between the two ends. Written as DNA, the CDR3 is TGTGCCTGGGGCTATAGCAATCAGCCCCAGCATTTT. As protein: CAWGYSNQPQHF.

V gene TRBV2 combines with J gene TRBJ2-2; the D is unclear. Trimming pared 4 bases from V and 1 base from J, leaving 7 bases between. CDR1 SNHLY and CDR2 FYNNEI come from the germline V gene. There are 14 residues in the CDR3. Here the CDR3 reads CASSVEGNTGELFF. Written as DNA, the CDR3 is TGTGCCAGCAGTGTGGAAGGGAACACCGGGGAGCTGTTTTTT.

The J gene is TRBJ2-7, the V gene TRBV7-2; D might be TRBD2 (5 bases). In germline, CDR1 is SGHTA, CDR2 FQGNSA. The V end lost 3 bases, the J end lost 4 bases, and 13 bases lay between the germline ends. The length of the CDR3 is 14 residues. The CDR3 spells CASSFGPAGYEQYF. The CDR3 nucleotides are TGTGCCAGCAGCTTTGGACCGGCGGGTTACGAGCAGTACTTC.

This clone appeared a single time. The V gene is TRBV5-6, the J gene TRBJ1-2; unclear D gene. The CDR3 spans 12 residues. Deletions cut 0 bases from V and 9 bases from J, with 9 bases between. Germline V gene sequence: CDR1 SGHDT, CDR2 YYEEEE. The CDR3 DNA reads TGTGCCAGCAGCTTGGCCGGAGACCGCTACACCTTC. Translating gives CASSLAGDRYTF.

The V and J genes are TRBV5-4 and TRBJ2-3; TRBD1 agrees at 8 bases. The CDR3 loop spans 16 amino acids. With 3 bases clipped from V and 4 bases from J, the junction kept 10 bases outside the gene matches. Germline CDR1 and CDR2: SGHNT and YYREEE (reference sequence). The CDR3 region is CASSWGQAVFPDTQYF. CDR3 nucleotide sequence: TGTGCCAGCAGCTGGGGACAGGCGGTCTTTCCAGATACGCAGTATTTT. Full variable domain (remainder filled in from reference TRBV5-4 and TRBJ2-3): ETGVTQSPTHLIKTRGQQVTLRCSSQSGHNTVSWYQQALGQGPQFIFQYYREEENGRGNFPPRFSGLQFPNYSSELNVNALELDDSALYLCASSWGQAVFPDTQYFGPGTRLTVL.

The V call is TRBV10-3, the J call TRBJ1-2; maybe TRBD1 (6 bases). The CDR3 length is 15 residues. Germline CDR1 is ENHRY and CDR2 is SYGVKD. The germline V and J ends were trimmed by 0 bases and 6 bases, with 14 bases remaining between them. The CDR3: CAISESSGVIDGYTF. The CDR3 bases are TGTGCCATCAGTGAGTCGTCAGGGGTGATTGATGGCTACACCTTC.

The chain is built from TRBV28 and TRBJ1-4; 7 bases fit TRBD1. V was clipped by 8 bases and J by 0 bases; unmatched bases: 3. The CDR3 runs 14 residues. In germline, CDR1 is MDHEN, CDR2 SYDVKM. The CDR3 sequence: CASGTAATNEKLFF. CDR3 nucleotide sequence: TGTGCCAGCGGGACAGCCGCAACTAATGAAAAACTGTTTTTT.

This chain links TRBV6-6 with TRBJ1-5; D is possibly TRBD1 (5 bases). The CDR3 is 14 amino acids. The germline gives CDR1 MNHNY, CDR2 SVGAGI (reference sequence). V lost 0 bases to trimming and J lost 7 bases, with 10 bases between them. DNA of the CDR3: TGTGCCAGCAGTTACTCGAGGGACGTCCAGCCCCAGCATTTT. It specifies CASSYSRDVQPQHF.

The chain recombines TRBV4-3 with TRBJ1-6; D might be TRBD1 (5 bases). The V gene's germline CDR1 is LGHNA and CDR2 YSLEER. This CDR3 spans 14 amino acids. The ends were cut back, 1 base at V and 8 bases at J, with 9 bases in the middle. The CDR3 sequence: CASSQVVRDSPLHF. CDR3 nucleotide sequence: TGCGCCAGCAGCCAAGTGGTCAGGGATTCACCCCTCCACTTT.